Below, 24 T cell receptor beta chains from the same sample are listed, as sequenced in a study of shared clonotypes between healthy human individuals. CD45RO-negative cells were positively selected for CCR7, leaving out terminally differentiated effector memory CD45RA+ cells. TCRdb's copy holds only in-frame clones and misses some; the assay was immunoSEQ multiplex PCR. The sample consists of under 700,000 clones, 85% to 95% of them appearing once. The sample was naive CD8+ T cells sorted from blood. The receptors stem from a woman aged 25 to 39 in good health.

Of note for this clone: The identical CDR3 is also encoded by other nucleotide sequences in the sample. The rearrangement uses TRBV9 and TRBJ2-7; D possibly corresponds to TRBD2 (5 bases). Germline loops: CDR1 SGDLS, CDR2 YYNGEE. V lost 0 bases to trimming and J lost 6 bases, with 10 bases between them. The CDR3 is 13 residues long. The CDR3: CASSVGGGSEQYF. The CDR3 DNA reads TGTGCCAGCAGCGTAGGCGGAGGTAGCGAGCAGTACTTC.

In its sample, this clone was seen once. This chain links TRBV5-4 with TRBJ1-2, with 7 positions matching TRBD1. The ends lost 0 bases at V and 4 bases at J; junction bases unmatched: 3. This CDR3 spans 14 amino acids. CDR1 and CDR2 from the germline V gene are SGHNT and YYREEE (reference sequence). This chain's CDR3 is CASSLGAGGYGYTF. The DNA for the CDR3 is TGTGCCAGCAGCTTGGGAGCAGGGGGCTATGGCTACACCTTC.

The chain employs TRBV19 and TRBJ1-1; 10 bases line up with TRBD1. Germline lookup yields CDR1 LNHDA and CDR2 SQIVND (reference sequence). Trimming removed 9 bases from V and 4 bases from J; junction bases left unmatched: 5. The CDR3 length is 13 residues. The CDR3 here is CASDRGPVTEAFF. CDR3 in DNA: TGTGCCAGCGACAGGGGGCCGGTCACTGAAGCTTTCTTT.

This clone was observed a single time. The genes are TRBV7-9 and TRBJ2-5, with D possibly matching TRBD2 (5 bases). Germline assignment: CDR1 SEHNR and CDR2 FQNEAQ (reference sequence). V lost 5 bases to trimming and J lost 5 bases, with 9 bases between them. CDR3 length equals 12 residues. CDR3 bases: TGTGCCAGCAGCCATACGGGGGAGACCCAGTACTTC. It codes for CASSHTGETQYF.

As to this clone: The sample carries other DNA sequences with the same CDR3. V usage is TRBV28 and J usage is TRBJ2-7; D is uncertain. There are 14 residues in the CDR3. V was cut by 1 base and J by 0 bases, with 7 bases left in between. The germline gives CDR1 MDHEN, CDR2 SYDVKM. CDR3 DNA sequence: TGTGCCAGCAGTTTATCAGGAAGCTCCTACGAGCAGTACTTC. Translated, it gives CASSLSGSSYEQYF.

The V gene is TRBV7-9, the J gene TRBJ2-5, with D perhaps matching TRBD2 (5 bases). The CDR3 runs to 14 residues. CDR1 is SEHNR, CDR2 FQNEAQ, per germline (reference sequence). Trimming left V 6 bases short and J 2 bases short, with 13 bases between. The CDR3 protein is CASRPIASQETQYF. Here the CDR3 DNA reads TGTGCCAGCAGACCCATAGCGTCGCAAGAGACCCAGTACTTC.

The chain uses TRBV25-1 and TRBJ2-3; 9 positions match TRBD2. This CDR3 comprises 15 residues. V shed 7 bases, J shed 5 bases, and the junction held 10 bases outside the gene matches. Germline values: CDR1 MGHDK, CDR2 SYGVNS. DNA of the CDR3: TGTGCCAGCACTTCTAGCGGGATAAGTGGAGATACGCAGTATTTT. As protein: CASTSSGISGDTQYF.

The V gene is TRBV28, the J gene TRBJ1-1, with D possibly being TRBD1 (5 bases). The CDR3 length is 15 residues. The V and J ends lost 1 base and 5 bases respectively, with 14 bases between them. Germline V CDR1 and CDR2: MDHEN, SYDVKM. In DNA form, the CDR3 reads TGTGCCAGCAGTTTATCCGGGGGGGTCGGGACTGAAGCTTTCTTT. Its translation: CASSLSGGVGTEAFF.

This clone was recorded only once. The chain couples TRBV28 to TRBJ2-1, with 7 bases aligning to TRBD2. The CDR3 loop spans 15 amino acids. The junction had 4 bases not matched to a gene; V was cut back by 2 bases and J by 3 bases. Germline V gene data show CDR1 as MDHEN and CDR2 as SYDVKM. The CDR3, as DNA: TGTGCCAGCAGTTTAAGCGGGACCTTCTACAATGAGCAGTTCTTC. This gives the protein CASSLSGTFYNEQFF.

The V gene is TRBV9, the J gene TRBJ1-4, with 9 bases matching TRBD1. The CDR3 spans 15 residues. Germline V gives CDR1 SGDLS, CDR2 YYNGEE. J was trimmed by 8 bases and V by 4 bases; bases with no gene match: 9. CDR3 in amino acids: CASSPRDRAREKLFF. CDR3 nucleotides: TGTGCCAGCAGCCCCCGGGACAGGGCTCGGGAAAAACTGTTTTTT.

The chain links TRBV6-6 to TRBJ1-1; D possibly corresponds to TRBD1 (6 bases). The germline V gene encodes CDR1 MNHNY and CDR2 SVGAGI (reference sequence). Trimming cost V 2 bases and J 6 bases, with 10 bases left between them. The CDR3 extends over 13 amino acids. As DNA, the CDR3 is TGTGCCAGCAGTTACAACAGGGTCGCTGAAGCTTTCTTT. This gives the protein CASSYNRVAEAFF.

V gene TRBV5-1 combines with J gene TRBJ2-7; TRBD1 agrees at 7 bases. V gave up 4 bases and J gave up 2 bases; unmatched junction bases: 9. This CDR3 is 15 amino acids long. Germline lookup yields CDR1 SGHRS and CDR2 YFSETQ. The CDR3 sequence: CASSIGQAGTYEQYF. DNA of the CDR3: TGCGCCAGCAGCATCGGACAGGCTGGAACCTACGAGCAGTACTTC.

The chain couples TRBV7-9 to TRBJ2-7; 7 bases map to TRBD2. This CDR3 is built from 14 residues. Germline V gene sequence: CDR1 SEHNR, CDR2 FQNEAQ (reference sequence). Trimming took 2 bases from V and 4 from J; bases not matched to a gene: 5. The CDR3 coding sequence is TGTGCCAGCAGCTTACTAGCGGCGCAATACGAGCAGTACTTC. Its translation is CASSLLAAQYEQYF. The variable domain in full, completed from reference TRBV7-9 and TRBJ2-7, reads DTGVSQNPRHKITKRGQNVTFRCDPISEHNRLYWYRQTLGQGPEFLTYFQNEAQLEKSRLLSDRFSAERPKGSFSTLEIQRTEQGDSAMYLCASSLLAAQYEQYFGPGTRLTVT.

V is TRBV28 and J is TRBJ2-3; no firm D call. The CDR3 sequence is 16 residues long. CDR1 is MDHEN and CDR2 is SYDVKM in the germline V gene. V was clipped by 7 bases and J by 0 bases, with 17 bases between them. The CDR3: CASTTPWTVSTDTQYF. The CDR3 nucleotides are TGTGCCAGCACCACTCCTTGGACCGTAAGCACAGATACGCAGTATTTT.

The chain recombines TRBV28 with TRBJ2-1; TRBD2 aligns across 8 bases. Germline V lookup: CDR1 MDHEN, CDR2 SYDVKM. The CDR3 contains 17 residues. The trim removed 1 base at V and 3 bases at J, leaving 8 bases unmatched. Here the CDR3 reads CASSLLLSGGYYNEQFF. The CDR3 nucleotides are TGTGCCAGCAGTTTATTGTTGTCGGGAGGGTACTACAATGAGCAGTTCTTC. Full variable domain (remainder filled in from reference TRBV28 and TRBJ2-1): DVKVTQSSRYLVKRTGEKVFLECVQDMDHENMFWYRQDPGLGLRLIYFSYDVKMKEKGDIPEGYSVSREKKERFSLILESASTNQTSMYLCASSLLLSGGYYNEQFFGPGTRLTVL.

The chain carries TRBV27 and TRBJ2-7, with 14 bases lining up with TRBD2. The length of the CDR3 is 14 residues. V lost 5 bases to trimming and J lost 6 bases; unmatched junction nucleotides: 3. The germline V gene encodes CDR1 MNHEY and CDR2 SMNVEV (reference sequence). Written as DNA, the CDR3 is TGTGCCAGCAGTGGGACTAGCGGGAGAGTCGAGCAGTACTTC. Its translation is CASSGTSGRVEQYF.

The chain recombines TRBV4-2 with TRBJ2-7; D remains ambiguous. This CDR3 region has 16 residues. Germline V gives CDR1 LGHNA, CDR2 YNFKEQ. V lost 0 bases, J lost 0 bases, and 12 bases lay in between. CDR3 DNA: TGTGCCAGCAGCCAAGATCAGGCCGAGGCCTCCTACGAGCAGTACTTC. Translation: CASSQDQAEASYEQYF.

The chain is built from TRBV19 and TRBJ1-5, with 7 bases lining up with TRBD1. This CDR3 comprises 18 residues. Germline V gene data show CDR1 as LNHDA and CDR2 as SQIVND (reference sequence). Germline trimming cut 5 bases from V and 2 bases from J; bases unmatched to any gene: 15. The CDR3, as DNA: TGTGCCAGTAGTGCAACGAGGACAGGCCAAAGGGGCAATCAGCCCCAGCATTTT. Translated, it gives CASSATRTGQRGNQPQHF.

The J gene is TRBJ2-1, the V gene TRBV5-1; 12 nucleotides line up with TRBD2. This CDR3 region has 15 residues. Germline lookup yields CDR1 SGHRS and CDR2 YFSETQ. Losses at the gene ends were 3 bases for V and 9 bases for J; bases not matched to a gene: 7. CDR3 in DNA: TGCGCCAGCAGCTGGACTAGCGGGGAGAAGAGTGAGCAGTTCTTC. Translation: CASSWTSGEKSEQFF.

The CDR3, as DNA: TGTGCCACCAGCAGAGATCTGGGGGGGCCCACAGATACGCAGTATTTT. It translates to CATSRDLGGPTDTQYF. This sequence joins TRBV15 and TRBJ2-3; the D gene is possibly TRBD2 (7 bases). The CDR3 has 16 residues. Germline V lookup: CDR1 LNHNV, CDR2 YYDKDF (reference sequence). V gave up 0 bases and J gave up 2 bases, with 12 bases separating them. The complete variable domain, with remaining parts taken from reference TRBV15 and TRBJ2-3, reads DAMVIQNPRYQVTQFGKPVTLSCSQTLNHNVMYWYQQKSSQAPKLLFHYYDKDFNNEADTPDNFQSRRPNTSFCFLDIRSPGLGDTAMYLCATSRDLGGPTDTQYFGPGTRLTVL.

V usage is TRBV19 and J usage is TRBJ2-7, with 7 bases fitting TRBD1. The CDR3 is 15 residues long. CDR1 and CDR2 (germline): LNHDA, SQIVND (reference sequence). V lost 5 bases, J lost 1 base, and 8 bases stayed unmatched. The CDR3 region has the DNA TGTGCCAGTAGTCCAGGACAGGTTGGGTCCTACGAGCAGTACTTC. Protein: CASSPGQVGSYEQYF.

This chain connects TRBV9 to TRBJ2-7, with D tentatively TRBD2 (5 bases). The V end was cut by 0 bases, the J end by 0 bases, with 10 bases between. Germline CDR1 is SGDLS and CDR2 is YYNGEE. CDR3 length equals 15 residues. The CDR3 region is CASSVDYGSSYEQYF. In DNA form, the CDR3 reads TGTGCCAGCAGCGTAGATTATGGGAGCTCCTACGAGCAGTACTTC.

V usage is TRBV7-2 and J usage is TRBJ2-1; D might be TRBD2 (6 bases). The CDR3 is 18 residues long. V lost 2 bases and J lost 8, with 25 bases in between. Germline V gives CDR1 SGHTA, CDR2 FQGNSA. DNA for the CDR3: TGTGCCAGCAGCTTAAACCCCCCCCTAGCGCTTTCGGGCCATGAGCAGTTCTTC. Translation: CASSLNPPLALSGHEQFF.

The gene calls are TRBV29-1 and TRBJ2-1; D ambiguous. Trimming left V 3 bases short and J 6 bases short, with 12 bases between. CDR1 and CDR2 from the germline V gene are SQVTM and ANQGSEA. The CDR3 contains 13 residues. CDR3 residues: CSVDETGINEQFF. CDR3 in DNA: TGCAGCGTTGACGAGACTGGAATCAATGAGCAGTTCTTC.